This T cell receptor beta chain was sequenced for a study of cytotoxic CD8 clonotypes in ibrutinib-treated CLL. CDR1 and CDR2 (germline): SEHNR, FQNEAQ (reference sequence). This CDR3 region has 14 residues. Trimming took off 5 bases at V and 0 bases at J, with 8 bases between the two ends. Points from the study as a whole: Once treatment began, public clonotypes, which were uncommon, contracted or stayed stable. Having risen at ibrutinib response, clonality had fallen back toward baseline by progression.

Generated by immunoSEQ multiplex PCR, the TCRdb table keeps only in-frame clones and is missing some. The sample includes hundreds of thousands of clones, less than 75% of them seen just once. On this clone: Its antigen is not known.

The genes are TRBV7-9 and TRBJ1-5, with a possible D match to TRBD1 (5 bases). The sequence was obtained from a human donor with chronic lymphocytic leukemia. The sequences come from PBMCs, collected after 24 months of ibrutinib treatment. This CDR3 is CASSARDSNQPQHF. CDR3 in DNA: TGTGCCAGCAGCGCCAGGGATAGCAATCAGCCCCAGCATTTT.